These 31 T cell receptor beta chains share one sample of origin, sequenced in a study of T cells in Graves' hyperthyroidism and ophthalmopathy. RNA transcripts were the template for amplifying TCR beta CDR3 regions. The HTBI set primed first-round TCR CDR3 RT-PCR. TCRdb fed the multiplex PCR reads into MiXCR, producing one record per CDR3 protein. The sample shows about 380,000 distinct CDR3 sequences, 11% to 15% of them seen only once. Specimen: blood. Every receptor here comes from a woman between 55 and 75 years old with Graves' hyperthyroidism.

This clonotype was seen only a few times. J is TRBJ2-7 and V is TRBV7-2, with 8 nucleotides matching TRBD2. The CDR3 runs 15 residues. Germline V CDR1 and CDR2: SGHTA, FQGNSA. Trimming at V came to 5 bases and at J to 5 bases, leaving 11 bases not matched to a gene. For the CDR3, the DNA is TGTGCCAGCAGCCCGGGAGGGGGGGCAAGGCACGAGCAGTACTTC. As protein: CASSPGGGARHEQYF.

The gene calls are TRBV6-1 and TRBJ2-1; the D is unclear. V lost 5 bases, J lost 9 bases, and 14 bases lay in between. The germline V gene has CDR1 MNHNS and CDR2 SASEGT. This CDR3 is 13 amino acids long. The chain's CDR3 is CASSSSALGEQFF. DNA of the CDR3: TGTGCCAGCAGTTCAAGCGCGTTAGGTGAGCAGTTCTTC.

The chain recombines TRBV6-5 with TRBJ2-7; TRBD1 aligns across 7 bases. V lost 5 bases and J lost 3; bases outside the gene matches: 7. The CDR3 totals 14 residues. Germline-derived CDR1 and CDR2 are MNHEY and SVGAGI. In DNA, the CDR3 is TGTGCCAGCAGTCCACTCGACAGGGTCTACGAGCAGTACTTC. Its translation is CASSPLDRVYEQYF.

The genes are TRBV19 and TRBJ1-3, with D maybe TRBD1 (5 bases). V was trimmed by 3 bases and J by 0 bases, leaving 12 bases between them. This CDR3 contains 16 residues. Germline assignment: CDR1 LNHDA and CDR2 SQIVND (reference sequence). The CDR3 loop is CASSIGTAGSGNTIYF. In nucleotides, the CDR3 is TGTGCCAGTAGTATTGGGACCGCCGGCTCTGGAAACACCATATATTTT.

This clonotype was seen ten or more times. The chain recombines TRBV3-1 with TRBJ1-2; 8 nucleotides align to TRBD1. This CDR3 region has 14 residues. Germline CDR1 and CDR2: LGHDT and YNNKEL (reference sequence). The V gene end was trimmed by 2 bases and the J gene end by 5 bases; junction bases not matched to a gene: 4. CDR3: CASSQYTGGYGYTF. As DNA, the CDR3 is TGTGCCAGCAGCCAATATACAGGGGGATATGGCTACACCTTC.

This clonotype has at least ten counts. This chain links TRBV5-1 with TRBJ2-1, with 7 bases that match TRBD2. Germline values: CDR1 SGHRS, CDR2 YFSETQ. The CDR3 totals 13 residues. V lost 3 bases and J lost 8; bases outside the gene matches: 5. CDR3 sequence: CASSWGGLYEQFF. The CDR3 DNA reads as TGCGCCAGCAGCTGGGGGGGACTTTATGAGCAGTTCTTC.

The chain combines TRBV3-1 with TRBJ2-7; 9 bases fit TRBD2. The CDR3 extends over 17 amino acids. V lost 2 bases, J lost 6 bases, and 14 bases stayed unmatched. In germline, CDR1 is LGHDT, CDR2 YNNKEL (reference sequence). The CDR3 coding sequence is TGTGCCAGCAGCCAAAGATTCGGCAGCGGGAGGCCCCGCGAGCAGTACTTC. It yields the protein CASSQRFGSGRPREQYF.

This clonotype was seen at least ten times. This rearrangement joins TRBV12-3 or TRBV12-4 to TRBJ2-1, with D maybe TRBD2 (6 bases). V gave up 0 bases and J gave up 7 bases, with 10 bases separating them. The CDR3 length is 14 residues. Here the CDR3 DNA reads TGTGCCAGCAGTTTAGCGGGAGGAGTAAATGAGCAGTTCTTC. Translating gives CASSLAGGVNEQFF.

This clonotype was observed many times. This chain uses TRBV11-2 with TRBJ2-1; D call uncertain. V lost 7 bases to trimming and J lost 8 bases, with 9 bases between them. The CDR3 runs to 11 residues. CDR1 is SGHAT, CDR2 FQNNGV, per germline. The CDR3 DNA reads TGTGCCAGCACCCCGCATGATGAGCAGTTCTTC. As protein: CASTPHDEQFF.

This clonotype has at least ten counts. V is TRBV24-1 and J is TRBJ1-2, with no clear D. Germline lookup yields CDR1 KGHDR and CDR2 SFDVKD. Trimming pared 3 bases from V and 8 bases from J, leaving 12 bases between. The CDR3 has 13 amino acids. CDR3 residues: CATSDKTYGGYTF. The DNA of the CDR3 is TGTGCCACCAGTGATAAGACTTACGGGGGCTACACCTTC.

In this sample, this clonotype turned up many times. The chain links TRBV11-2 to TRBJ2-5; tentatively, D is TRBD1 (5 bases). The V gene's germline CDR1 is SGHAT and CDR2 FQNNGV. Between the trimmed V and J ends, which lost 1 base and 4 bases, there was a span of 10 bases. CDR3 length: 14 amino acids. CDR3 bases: TGTGCCAGCAGCTTAGGAACAGGTGGAGAGACCCAGTACTTC. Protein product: CASSLGTGGETQYF.

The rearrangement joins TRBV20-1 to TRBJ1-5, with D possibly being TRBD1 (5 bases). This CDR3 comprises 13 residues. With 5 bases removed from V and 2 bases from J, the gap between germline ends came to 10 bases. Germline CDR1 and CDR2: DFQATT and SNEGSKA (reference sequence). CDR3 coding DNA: TGCAGTGCTGCGGGGGATGGCAATCAGCCCCAGCATTTT. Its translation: CSAAGDGNQPQHF.

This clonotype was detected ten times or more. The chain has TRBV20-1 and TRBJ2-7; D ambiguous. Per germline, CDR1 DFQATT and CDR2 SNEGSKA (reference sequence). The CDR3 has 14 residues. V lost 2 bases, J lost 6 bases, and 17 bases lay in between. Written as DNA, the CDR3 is TGCAGTGCTAGAAAGGCAGGAATGGCCAGCGAGCAGTACTTC. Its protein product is CSARKAGMASEQYF.

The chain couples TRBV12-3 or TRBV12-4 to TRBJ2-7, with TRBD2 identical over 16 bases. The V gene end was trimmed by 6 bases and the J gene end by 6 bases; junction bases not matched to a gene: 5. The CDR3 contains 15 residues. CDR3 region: CASSQGTSGRAEQYF. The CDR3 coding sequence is TGTGCCAGCAGCCAGGGGACTAGCGGGAGGGCCGAGCAGTACTTC.

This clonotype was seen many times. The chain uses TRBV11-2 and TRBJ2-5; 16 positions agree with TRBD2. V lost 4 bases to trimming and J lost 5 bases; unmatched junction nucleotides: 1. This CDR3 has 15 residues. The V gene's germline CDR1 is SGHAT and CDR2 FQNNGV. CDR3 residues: CASSWGLAGGETQYF. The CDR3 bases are TGTGCCAGCAGCTGGGGACTAGCGGGAGGGGAGACCCAGTACTTC.

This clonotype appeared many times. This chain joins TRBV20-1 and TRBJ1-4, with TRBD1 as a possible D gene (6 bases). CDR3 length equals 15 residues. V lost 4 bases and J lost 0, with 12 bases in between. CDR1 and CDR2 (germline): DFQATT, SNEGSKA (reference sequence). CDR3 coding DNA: TGCAGTGCTAACGGACAGCGTGCAACTAATGAAAAACTGTTTTTT. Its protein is CSANGQRATNEKLFF.

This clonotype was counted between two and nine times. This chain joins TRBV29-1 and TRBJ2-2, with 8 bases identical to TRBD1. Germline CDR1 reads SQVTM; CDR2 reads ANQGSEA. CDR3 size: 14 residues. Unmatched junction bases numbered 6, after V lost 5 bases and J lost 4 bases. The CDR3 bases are TGCAGCGTTCGGCAGGGGGCAGGCACCGGGGAGCTGTTTTTT. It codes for CSVRQGAGTGELFF.

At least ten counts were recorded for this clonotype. The CDR3 reads CAWNSGTGHYEQYF. The CDR3 coding sequence is TGTGCCTGGAACTCCGGGACCGGCCACTACGAGCAGTACTTC. The chain carries TRBV30 and TRBJ2-7; D may be TRBD1 or TRBD2 (5 bases each). V lost 4 bases to trimming and J lost 3 bases, with 16 bases between them. The CDR3 length is 14 residues. Germline V gene data show CDR1 as GTSNPN and CDR2 as SVGIG (reference sequence). The variable domain in full, with the rest retrieved from reference TRBV30 and TRBJ2-7, is SQTIHQWPATLVQPVGSPLSLECTVEGTSNPNLYWYRQAAGRGLQLLFYSVGIGQISSEVPQNLSASRPQDRQFILSSKKLLLSDSGFYLCAWNSGTGHYEQYFGPGTRLTVT.

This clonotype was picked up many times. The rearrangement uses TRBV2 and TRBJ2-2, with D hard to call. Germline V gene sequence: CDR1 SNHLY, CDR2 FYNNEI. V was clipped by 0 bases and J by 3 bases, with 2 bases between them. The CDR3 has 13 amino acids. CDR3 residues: CASSEAYTGELFF. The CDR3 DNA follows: TGTGCCAGCAGTGAAGCGTACACCGGGGAGCTGTTTTTT. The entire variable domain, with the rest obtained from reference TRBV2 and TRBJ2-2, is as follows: EPEVTQTPSHQVTQMGQEVILRCVPISNHLYFYWYRQILGQKVEFLVSFYNNEISEKSEIFDDQFSVERPDGSNFTLKIRSTKLEDSAMYFCASSEAYTGELFFGEGSRLTVL.

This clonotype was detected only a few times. The CDR3 loop reads CASTPPLAGRQETQYF. DNA for the CDR3: TGTGCCAGCACCCCACCTCTAGCGGGACGACAAGAGACCCAGTACTTC. The chain has TRBV7-9 and TRBJ2-5, with 9 positions matching TRBD2. V was clipped by 7 bases and J by 2 bases; unmatched bases: 11. Germline V lookup: CDR1 SEHNR, CDR2 FQNEAQ (reference sequence). This CDR3 has 16 residues.

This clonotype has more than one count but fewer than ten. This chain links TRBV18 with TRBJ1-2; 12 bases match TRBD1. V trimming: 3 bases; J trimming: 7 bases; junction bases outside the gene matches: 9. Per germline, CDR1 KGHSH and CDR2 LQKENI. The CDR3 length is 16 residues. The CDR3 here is CASSPSRDRGLGGYTF. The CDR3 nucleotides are TGTGCCAGCTCACCGAGCCGGGACAGGGGGCTTGGTGGCTACACCTTC.

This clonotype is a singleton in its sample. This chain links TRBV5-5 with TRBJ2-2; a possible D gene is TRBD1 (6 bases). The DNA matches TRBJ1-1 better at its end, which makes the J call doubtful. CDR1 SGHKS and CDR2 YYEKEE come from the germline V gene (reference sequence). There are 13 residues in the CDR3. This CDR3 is CASSSRDTGRAFF. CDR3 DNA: TGTGCCAGCAGTTCCCGGGACACCGGCCGGGCTTTCTTT.

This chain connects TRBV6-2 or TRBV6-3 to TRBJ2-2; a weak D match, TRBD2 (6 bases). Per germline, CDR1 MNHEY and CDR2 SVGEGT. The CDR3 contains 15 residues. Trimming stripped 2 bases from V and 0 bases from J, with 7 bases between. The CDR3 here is CASSYLAPNTGELFF. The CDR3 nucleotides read TGTGCCAGCAGTTACCTAGCGCCGAACACCGGGGAGCTGTTTTTT.

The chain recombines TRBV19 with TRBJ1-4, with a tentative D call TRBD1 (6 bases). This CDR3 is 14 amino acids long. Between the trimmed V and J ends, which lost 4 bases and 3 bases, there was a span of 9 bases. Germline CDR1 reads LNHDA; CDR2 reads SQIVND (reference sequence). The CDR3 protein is CASSKQGPNEKLFF. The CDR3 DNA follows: TGTGCCAGTAGTAAACAGGGCCCTAATGAAAAACTGTTTTTT.

The chain's CDR3 is CASSALTEQFF. The DNA of the CDR3 is TGTGCCAGCAGCGCCCTAACTGAGCAGTTCTTC. The V call is TRBV11-3, the J call TRBJ2-1; unclear D gene. V lost 5 bases and J lost 9, with 8 bases in between. The CDR3 extends over 11 amino acids. The germline gives CDR1 SGHNT, CDR2 YENEEA.

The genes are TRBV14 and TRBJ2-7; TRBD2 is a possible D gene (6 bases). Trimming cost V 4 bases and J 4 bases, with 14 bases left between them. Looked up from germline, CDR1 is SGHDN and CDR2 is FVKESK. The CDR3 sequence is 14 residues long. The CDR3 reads CASSLMRRGYEQYF. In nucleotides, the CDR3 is TGTGCCAGCAGCCTTATGCGGCGGGGATACGAGCAGTACTTC.

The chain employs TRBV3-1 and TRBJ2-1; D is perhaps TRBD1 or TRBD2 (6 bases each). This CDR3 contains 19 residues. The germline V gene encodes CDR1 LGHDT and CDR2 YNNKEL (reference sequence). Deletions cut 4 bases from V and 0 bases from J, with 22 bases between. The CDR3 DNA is TGTGCCAGCAGCCCCCCGGGGGCGGGACCGCAGGTCTCCTACAATGAGCAGTTCTTC. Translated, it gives CASSPPGAGPQVSYNEQFF.

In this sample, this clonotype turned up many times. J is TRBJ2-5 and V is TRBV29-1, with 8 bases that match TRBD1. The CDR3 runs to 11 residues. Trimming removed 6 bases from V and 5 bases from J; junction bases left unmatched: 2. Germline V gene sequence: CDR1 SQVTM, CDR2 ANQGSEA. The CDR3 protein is CSVSGGETQYF. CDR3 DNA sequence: TGCAGCGTCTCAGGGGGCGAGACCCAGTACTTC.

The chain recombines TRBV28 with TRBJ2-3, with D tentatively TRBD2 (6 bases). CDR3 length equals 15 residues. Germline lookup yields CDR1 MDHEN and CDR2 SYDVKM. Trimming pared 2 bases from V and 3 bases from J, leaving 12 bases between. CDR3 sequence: CASSLGDLGTDTQYF. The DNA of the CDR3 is TGTGCCAGCAGTTTAGGGGACTTGGGTACAGATACGCAGTATTTT.

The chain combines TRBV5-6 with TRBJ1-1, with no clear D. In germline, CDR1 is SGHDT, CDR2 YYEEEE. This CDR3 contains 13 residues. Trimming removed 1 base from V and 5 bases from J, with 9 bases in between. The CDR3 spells CASSLYERTEAFF. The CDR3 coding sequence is TGTGCCAGCAGCTTGTATGAAAGGACTGAAGCTTTCTTT. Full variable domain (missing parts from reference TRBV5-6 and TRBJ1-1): DAGVTQSPTHLIKTRGQQVTLRCSPKSGHDTVSWYQQALGQGPQFIFQYYEEEERQRGNFPDRFSGHQFPNYSSELNVNALLLGDSALYLCASSLYERTEAFFGQGTRLTVV.

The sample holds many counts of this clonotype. This CDR3 reads CASSLSGTHPGNEQFF. In DNA, the CDR3 is TGTGCCAGCAGCTTATCCGGGACTCACCCTGGCAATGAGCAGTTCTTC. The genes are TRBV7-9 and TRBJ2-1; weak D call: TRBD2 (6 bases). The CDR3 is 16 residues long. Deletions cut 2 bases from V and 6 bases from J, with 17 bases between. Germline V gene lookup returns CDR1 SEHNR and CDR2 FQNEAQ (reference sequence).